The 20 T cell receptor beta chains listed next were all sequenced from one sample in a study of OX40 agonist ivuxolimab in advanced cancers. The data were produced by immunoSEQ multiplex PCR, yet TCRdb's version contains in-frame clones alone and is incomplete. This table has 82,000 or so clones, around 90% appearing once. The material was CD4+ or CD8+ T cells sorted from blood, obtained in a trial of the OX40 agonist ivuxolimab. These receptors were obtained from an adult with an advanced solid tumor such as melanoma, head and neck, liver or kidney cancer.

The rearrangement links TRBV18 to TRBJ1-2; TRBD1 matches at 7 bases. J was trimmed by 0 bases and V by 5 bases; bases with no gene match: 9. Per the germline V gene, CDR1 is KGHSH and CDR2 is LQKENI. The CDR3 has 16 residues. This CDR3 is CASSATGSLTNYGYTF. DNA of the CDR3: TGTGCCAGCTCAGCGACAGGGTCCCTTACTAACTATGGCTACACCTTC.

The chain employs TRBV7-2 and TRBJ2-7, with D perhaps given as TRBD1 or TRBD2 (7 bases each). Germline assignment: CDR1 SGHTA and CDR2 FQGNSA. There are 14 residues in the CDR3. V was pared by 8 bases and J by 0 bases, with 14 bases between. In DNA form, the CDR3 reads TGTGCCAGCGGAGCGGGACAGACCTCCTACGAGCAGTACTTC. Its protein is CASGAGQTSYEQYF.

J is TRBJ2-5 and V is TRBV5-1, with TRBD2 matching over 14 bases. The J call may be mistaken, given a closer DNA end match to TRBJ2-7. Germline CDR1 is SGHRS and CDR2 is YFSETQ. This CDR3 has 17 amino acids. CDR3 protein: CASRDFPGTSGSYEQYF. CDR3 DNA sequence: TGCGCCAGCAGGGACTTTCCCGGGACTAGCGGGAGTTACGAGCAGTACTTC.

This rearrangement joins TRBV11-3 to TRBJ2-5; D call uncertain. This CDR3 has 16 amino acids. Germline assignment: CDR1 SGHNT and CDR2 YENEEA. The germline V and J ends were trimmed by 1 base and 0 bases, with 12 bases remaining between them. CDR3: CASSLGDPGHQETQYF. In DNA, the CDR3 is TGTGCCAGCAGCTTAGGGGATCCTGGCCACCAAGAGACCCAGTACTTC.

A word on this clone: A junction boundary mismatches the germline segment, possibly from a read error. The chain joins TRBV7-9 to TRBJ2-7; D gene unclear. CDR1 is SEHNR, CDR2 FQNEAQ, per germline (reference sequence). This CDR3 comprises 13 residues. CDR3 nucleotides: TGTGCCAGCAGCTTAGACTCTCGGGCAACTTGGGACTTC. It is translated as CASSLDSRATWDF.

CDR3: CASSVERSTDTQYF. CDR3 nucleotides: TGTGCCAGCAGTGTTGAGCGAAGCACAGATACGCAGTATTTT. The chain recombines TRBV6-1 with TRBJ2-3, with D uncertain. CDR3 length equals 14 residues. The ends were cut back, 4 bases at V and 0 bases at J, with 8 bases in the middle. The V gene's germline CDR1 is MNHNS and CDR2 SASEGT.

The V and J genes are TRBV7-9 and TRBJ2-1, with D perhaps matching TRBD1 (6 bases). The CDR3 runs 15 residues. Germline CDR1 reads SEHNR; CDR2 reads FQNEAQ (reference sequence). Trimming left V 3 bases short and J 1 base short, with 10 bases between. The CDR3 coding sequence is TGTGCCAGCAGCTTGTTACAGGGTTCCTACAATGAGCAGTTCTTC. It codes for CASSLLQGSYNEQFF. The whole variable domain, remainder taken from reference TRBV7-9 and TRBJ2-1, is DTGVSQNPRHKITKRGQNVTFRCDPISEHNRLYWYRQTLGQGPEFLTYFQNEAQLEKSRLLSDRFSAERPKGSFSTLEIQRTEQGDSAMYLCASSLLQGSYNEQFFGPGTRLTVL.

The J gene is TRBJ1-4, the V gene TRBV2, with a possible D match to TRBD1 (6 bases). This CDR3 comprises 14 residues. The V and J ends lost 5 bases and 6 bases respectively, with 13 bases between them. In germline, CDR1 is SNHLY, CDR2 FYNNEI. DNA of the CDR3: TGTGCCAGCAGTTTACAGGGTCTAGATGAAAAACTGTTTTTT. It translates to CASSLQGLDEKLFF.

In its sample, this clone is large. Other DNA variants within this sample encode the same CDR3. The chain is built from TRBV28 and TRBJ1-2; the match to TRBD1 covers 9 bases. The CDR3 loop spans 13 amino acids. The V segment lost 5 bases and the J segment 5 bases; nucleotides outside the gene matches: 3. Germline lookup yields CDR1 MDHEN and CDR2 SYDVKM. CDR3 loop: CASSPGTGYGYTF. CDR3 DNA: TGTGCCAGCAGTCCCGGGACAGGGTATGGCTACACCTTC.

This clone turned up a few times. This chain uses TRBV4-1 with TRBJ1-2; no firm D call. Trimming stripped 1 base from V and 5 bases from J, with 8 bases between. Germline loops: CDR1 MGHRA, CDR2 YSYEKL. This CDR3 contains 13 residues. CDR3 sequence reads: CASSQGWDYGYTF. CDR3 DNA sequence: TGCGCCAGCAGCCAAGGGTGGGATTATGGCTACACCTTC.

This rearrangement joins TRBV10-3 to TRBJ2-7, with D perhaps matching TRBD1 (6 bases). In germline, CDR1 is ENHRY, CDR2 SYGVKD. Between the trimmed V and J ends, which lost 6 bases and 4 bases, there was a span of 19 bases. There are 15 residues in the CDR3. Here the CDR3 reads CAISLSQGIQYEQYF. The CDR3 DNA sequence: TGTGCCATCAGCCTCTCACAGGGAATTCAGTACGAGCAGTACTTC.

The V and J genes are TRBV2 and TRBJ2-3; 7 bases align to TRBD2. V lost 7 bases, J lost 8 bases, and 6 bases stayed unmatched. Germline V gives CDR1 SNHLY, CDR2 FYNNEI. The CDR3 has 12 amino acids. The CDR3 spells CASTEGRATQYF. Written as DNA, the CDR3 is TGTGCCAGCACCGAGGGGAGGGCTACGCAGTATTTT.

Note on this clone: The junction shows a germline mismatch at one end, possibly a read error. The CDR3 protein is CASSLGTSGSKGETQYF. CDR3 bases: TGTGCTAGCAGCCTTGGGACTAGCGGGAGCAAAGGGGAGACCCAGTACTTC. The chain carries TRBV7-7 and TRBJ2-5; the match to TRBD2 covers 14 bases. The CDR3 is 17 amino acids. Germline-derived CDR1 and CDR2 are SSHAT and FNYEAQ (reference sequence).

The rearrangement links TRBV5-1 to TRBJ1-2, with D hard to call. Trimming stripped 0 bases from V and 5 bases from J, with 8 bases between. This CDR3 comprises 13 residues. CDR1 is SGHRS and CDR2 is YFSETQ in the germline V gene. The CDR3 DNA sequence: TGCGCCAGCAGCTTGGAAGTGGCTTATGGCTACACCTTC. Translation: CASSLEVAYGYTF.

This rearrangement joins TRBV11-2 to TRBJ1-1; no firm D call. This CDR3 contains 14 residues. The V gene's germline CDR1 is SGHAT and CDR2 FQNNGV. Trimming shortened V by 1 base and J by 8 bases, and 14 bases separated the two germline ends. Here the CDR3 reads CASSLGPGPREAFF. The CDR3 DNA reads as TGTGCCAGCAGCTTAGGTCCCGGGCCACGCGAAGCTTTCTTT.

The rearrangement joins TRBV5-1 to TRBJ2-7, with 8 bases lining up with TRBD1. J gave up 7 bases and V 3 bases, and 6 bases lay outside the gene matches. Looked up from germline, CDR1 is SGHRS and CDR2 is YFSETQ. The CDR3 length is 13 residues. CDR3 residues: CASSSGGLGEQYF. The DNA of the CDR3 is TGCGCCAGCAGCTCAGGGGGCCTAGGGGAGCAGTACTTC.

J is TRBJ2-5 and V is TRBV5-1, with 14 bases lining up with TRBD2. Germline V gene data show CDR1 as SGHRS and CDR2 as YFSETQ. CDR3 length: 14 amino acids. V trimming: 5 bases; J trimming: 5 bases; junction bases outside the gene matches: 2. CDR3 bases: TGCGCCAGCAGTCGGACTAGCGGGAGGGAGACCCAGTACTTC. Translated: CASSRTSGRETQYF.

The chain couples TRBV20-1 to TRBJ2-7; D uncertain. V was cut by 6 bases and J by 2 bases, with 8 bases left in between. The length of the CDR3 is 11 residues. CDR1 and CDR2 from the germline V gene are DFQATT and SNEGSKA (reference sequence). The CDR3 protein is CSAADPYEQYF. The CDR3 coding sequence is TGCAGTGCGGCAGACCCCTACGAGCAGTACTTC.

This clone was picked up a small number of times. This chain uses TRBV30 with TRBJ1-2; D not certain. This CDR3 contains 13 residues. Germline CDR1 is GTSNPN and CDR2 is SVGIG (reference sequence). Between the trimmed V and J ends, which lost 4 bases and 2 bases, there was a span of 11 bases. This CDR3 reads CAWNPGRNYGYTF. The CDR3 nucleotides are TGTGCCTGGAACCCCGGGAGGAACTATGGCTACACCTTC. Full variable domain (missing parts from reference TRBV30 and TRBJ1-2): SQTIHQWPATLVQPVGSPLSLECTVEGTSNPNLYWYRQAAGRGLQLLFYSVGIGQISSEVPQNLSASRPQDRQFILSSKKLLLSDSGFYLCAWNPGRNYGYTFGSGTRLTVV.

The J gene is TRBJ2-2, the V gene TRBV5-1; tentatively, D is TRBD2 (6 bases). Germline loops: CDR1 SGHRS, CDR2 YFSETQ. The V gene lost 2 bases and the J gene lost 3 bases, with 11 bases spanning the gap. The CDR3 covers 15 residues. This CDR3 is CASSFEGGYTGELFF. Here the CDR3 DNA reads TGCGCCAGCAGCTTTGAAGGAGGGTACACCGGGGAGCTGTTTTTT.